The rows below give T cell receptor beta chains drawn from one sample of a study of T-cell reconstitution after alpha-beta-depleted transplantation in children. Using its own MiXCR run on the PCR reads, TCRdb lists one record per CDR3 protein. The sample shows 240,000 or so distinct CDR3 sequences, 7.5% to 9.5% of them seen only once. The sequenced sample was PBMCs, mostly from graft donor cells, obtained 180 days after TCRalphabeta/CD19-depleted stem cell transplant. The receptors derive from a male patient younger than 18 who had a stem cell transplant for acute lymphoblastic leukemia, so the T cells may come from the graft donor. CDR3s include the opening cysteine and the closing phenylalanine or tryptophan. The D gene is left open where the match is weak. For some rows the clone size is stated as once, few or many, or as a class when expanded; others skip it.

TRBJ2-1 few TRBD2 TRBV6-4 CASSDSGSGGDWKQFF TGTGCCAGCAGTGACTCGGGAAGCGGGGGAGATTGGAAGCAGTTCTTC
TRBJ2-2 many - TRBV28 CASSLVRRPGELFF TGTGCCAGCAGTTTGGTGCGTCGACCCGGGGAGCTGTTTTTT
TRBJ2-1 many - TRBV4-1 CASSQGGRLSYNEQFF TGCGCCAGCAGCCAAGGGGGGCGGCTCTCCTACAATGAGCAGTTCTTC
TRBJ2-1 many TRBD1 TRBV7-3 CASSSSGTELFSSYNEQFF TGTGCCAGCAGCTCATCCGGGACAGAACTCTTTAGCTCCTACAATGAGCAGTTCTTC
TRBJ1-5 - - TRBV20-1 CSAGQPQHF TGCAGTGCAGGTCAGCCCCAGCATTTT
TRBJ1-1 many TRBD1 TRBV25-1 CASSYLRGQGPNTEAFF TGTGCCAGCAGTTATCTAAGGGGACAGGGGCCGAACACTGAAGCTTTCTTT
TRBJ2-1 many - TRBV20-1 CSANTRLLYNEQFF TGCAGTGCTAATACTAGACTCCTCTACAATGAGCAGTTCTTC
TRBJ1-5 many TRBD1 TRBV12-3/TRBV12-4 CASSFGQGRGKNQPQHF TGTGCCAGCAGTTTCGGACAGGGGAGAGGAAAGAATCAGCCCCAGCATTTT
TRBJ2-1 many - TRBV7-9 CASSSPEAYNEQFF TGTGCCAGCAGCTCCCCCGAGGCCTACAATGAGCAGTTCTTC
TRBJ2-1 many - TRBV9 CASSLNSDREQFF TGTGCCAGCAGCCTCAACTCGGACAGAGAGCAGTTCTTC
TRBJ1-1 many - TRBV3-1 CASSLTGQTEAFF TGTGCCAGCAGCCTGACAGGTCAGACTGAAGCTTTCTTT
TRBJ1-5 many - TRBV10-3 CAISESRGEPQHF TGTGCCATCAGTGAGTCGAGGGGGGAGCCCCAGCATTTT
TRBJ2-7 many - TRBV5-1 CASSPTTGTSYYEQYF TGCGCCAGCAGCCCGACAACCGGGACTTCCTACTACGAGCAGTACTTC
TRBJ2-3 many - TRBV5-1 CASSRATVGTDTQYF TGCGCCAGCAGCCGTGCGACAGTAGGCACAGATACGCAGTATTTT
TRBJ2-7 many - TRBV11-2 CASSLVPSPSYEQYF TGTGCCAGCAGCTTAGTCCCTAGCCCCTCCTACGAGCAGTACTTC